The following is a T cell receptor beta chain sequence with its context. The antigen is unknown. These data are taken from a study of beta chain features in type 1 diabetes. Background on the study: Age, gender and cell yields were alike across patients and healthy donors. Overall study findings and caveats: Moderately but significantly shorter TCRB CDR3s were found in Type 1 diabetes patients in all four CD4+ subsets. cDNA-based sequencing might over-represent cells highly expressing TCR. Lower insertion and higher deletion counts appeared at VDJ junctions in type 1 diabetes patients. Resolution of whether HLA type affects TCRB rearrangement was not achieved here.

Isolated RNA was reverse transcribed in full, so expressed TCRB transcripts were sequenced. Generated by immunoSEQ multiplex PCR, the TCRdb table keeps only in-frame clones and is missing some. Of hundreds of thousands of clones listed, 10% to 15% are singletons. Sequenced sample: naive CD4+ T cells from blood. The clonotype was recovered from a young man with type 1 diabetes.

The DNA of the CDR3 is TGTGCCAGCAGCTTAAATGGACAGTCCTCCTACGAGCAGTACTTC. Amino acid sequence: CASSLNGQSSYEQYF. The genes are TRBV11-2 and TRBJ2-7; D possibly corresponds to TRBD1 (6 bases). This CDR3 spans 15 amino acids. Per germline, CDR1 SGHAT and CDR2 FQNNGV. Deletions cut 2 bases from V and 0 bases from J, with 11 bases between.